The clone carrying this T cell receptor (beta chain) was observed a handful of times. As yet, its antigen is unknown. This CDR3 is 13 amino acids long. Per germline, CDR1 MNHNS and CDR2 SASEGT. The V and J ends lost 8 bases and 2 bases, in that order; junction bases with no gene match: 3. The data are from a study of CD8 T cells in ankylosing spondylitis. Findings of the study overall: Apparently characteristic of ankylosing spondylitis blood was a TCR beta motif (about eight highly homologous variants). The authors reported significant enrichment of disease-linked clones in matched ankylosing spondylitis synovial fluid.

Each CDR3 protein is one row after TCRdb ran MiXCR on the 5' RACE reads. The table shows a few hundred thousand distinct CDR3 sequences, with 7.5% to 9% occurring only once. Material: blood, either unsorted or a sorted T cell fraction (not recorded which). The TCR comes from a male donor with ankylosing spondylitis. V usage is TRBV6-1 and J usage is TRBJ1-3; 7 positions agree with TRBD1. The CDR3 reads CASLGQAGNTIYF. The CDR3 DNA reads as TGTGCCAGCTTAGGACAGGCTGGAAACACCATATATTTT.